This TCR beta chain stems from a study of T cells in women clearing cervical HPV infection. The CDR3 runs to 15 residues. The V gene lost 4 bases and the J gene lost 0 bases, with 11 bases spanning the gap. Germline-derived CDR1 and CDR2 are MNHNS and SASEGT. Profiled with immunoSEQ multiplex PCR; TCRdb holds only in-frame clones, not every one. The sample table includes about 26,000 clones. As concerns this clone: The CDR3 goes on 3 residues after the read ends, and that part is filled in from the germline J gene.

The genes are TRBV6-1 and TRBJ2-3; maybe TRBD2 (6 bases). The material sequenced was blood buffy coat. This clonotype originated in a woman between 18 and 70 years old with a cervical HPV16 infection that either progressed to CIN3+ or cleared (not recorded which). The CDR3 region is CASSGVAVSTDTQYF. The DNA read from the CDR3 is TGTGCCAGCAGTGGGGTAGCGGTTAGCACAGATACG.